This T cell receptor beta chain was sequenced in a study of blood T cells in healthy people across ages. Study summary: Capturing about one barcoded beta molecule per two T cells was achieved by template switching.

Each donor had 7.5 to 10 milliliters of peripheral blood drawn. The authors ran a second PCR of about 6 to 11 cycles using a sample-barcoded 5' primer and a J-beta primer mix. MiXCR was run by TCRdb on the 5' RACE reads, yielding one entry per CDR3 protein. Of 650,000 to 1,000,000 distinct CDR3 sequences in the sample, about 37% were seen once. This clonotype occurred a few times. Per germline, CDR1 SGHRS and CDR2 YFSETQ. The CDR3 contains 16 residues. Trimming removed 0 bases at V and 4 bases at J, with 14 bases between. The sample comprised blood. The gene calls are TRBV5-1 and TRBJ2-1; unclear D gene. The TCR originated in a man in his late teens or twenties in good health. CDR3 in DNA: TGCGCCAGCAGCTTGGCCCCAGTCCTAGGATACAATGAGCAGTTCTTC. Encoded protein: CASSLAPVLGYNEQFF.